The 12 T cell receptor beta chains reported below all come from one sample, sequenced in a study of blood T cell repertoires in COVID-19. Libraries were prepared by immunoSEQ multiplex PCR; TCRdb keeps only in-frame clonotypes and omits some of them. Of 200,000 to 250,000 clones in the sample, approximately 88% were seen once. Sequenced material: PBMCs or T cells enriched from blood (not recorded which). All receptors come from a woman aged 25 to 45 who had been exposed to COVID-19.

The gene calls are TRBV3-1 (or the pseudogene TRBV3-2) and TRBJ1-3; 7 positions match TRBD1. Germline lookup yields CDR1 LGHDT and CDR2 YNNKEL (reference sequence). V was pared by 2 bases and J by 6 bases, with 4 bases of the junction left unmatched. The CDR3 is made up of 14 amino acids. DNA for the CDR3: TGTGCCAGCAGCCAAATGGGACAGACAAACACCATATATTTT. This sequence encodes CASSQMGQTNTIYF.

The chain recombines TRBV10-3 with TRBJ2-6; 7 nucleotides match TRBD2. J gave up 2 bases and V 8 bases, and 21 bases lay outside the gene matches. Germline V gene lookup returns CDR1 ENHRY and CDR2 SYGVKD. The CDR3 length is 20 residues. CDR3: CAIGNSVLAPTSTGANVLTF. The CDR3 DNA follows: TGTGCCATCGGCAATTCAGTACTAGCGCCGACCTCAACTGGGGCCAACGTCCTGACTTTC.

There are a few counts of this clone. V is TRBV5-1 and J is TRBJ1-6; a weak D match, TRBD1 (6 bases). Germline CDR1 reads SGHRS; CDR2 reads YFSETQ. The CDR3 totals 14 residues. The ends were cut back, 5 bases at V and 8 bases at J, with 14 bases in the middle. The CDR3 DNA is TGCGCCAGCAGAAGGGGGGGCATTGATTCACCCCTCCACTTT. Protein: CASRRGGIDSPLHF.

V usage is TRBV4-1 and J usage is TRBJ2-1; 9 nucleotides line up with TRBD2. The length of the CDR3 is 15 residues. Trimming removed 4 bases from V and 7 bases from J; junction bases left unmatched: 8. Germline CDR1 is MGHRA and CDR2 is YSYEKL. The DNA for the CDR3 is TGCGCCAGCAGCCCGACTAGCGGCCTTGGAAATGAGCAGTTCTTC. Translating gives CASSPTSGLGNEQFF.

The chain joins TRBV3-1 (or the pseudogene TRBV3-2) to TRBJ2-7; TRBD2 agrees at 7 bases. Trimming took 3 bases from V and 7 from J; bases not matched to a gene: 12. This CDR3 is 15 amino acids long. CDR1 and CDR2 (germline): LGHDT, YNNKEL (reference sequence). The CDR3 DNA follows: TGTGCCAGCAGCCATCCAATGAGACTAGCAGGGGAGCAGTACTTC. This sequence encodes CASSHPMRLAGEQYF.

This clone was counted a few times. The chain carries TRBV5-6 and TRBJ2-2, with D possibly TRBD2 on 5 matching bases. Trimming pared 0 bases from V and 4 bases from J, leaving 10 bases between. The CDR3 sequence is 15 residues long. Per germline, CDR1 SGHDT and CDR2 YYEEEE. The CDR3 here is CASSLAGVRTGELFF. The DNA for the CDR3 is TGTGCCAGCAGCTTGGCCGGGGTCCGCACCGGGGAGCTGTTTTTT.

V gene TRBV7-9 combines with J gene TRBJ2-1; D uncertain. Trimming took off 0 bases at V and 0 bases at J, with 3 bases between the two ends. Germline values: CDR1 SEHNR, CDR2 FQNEAQ (reference sequence). The CDR3 is 14 residues long. As DNA, the CDR3 is TGTGCCAGCAGCTTAGCGGCCTCCTACAATGAGCAGTTCTTC. Translation: CASSLAASYNEQFF.

The genes are TRBV30 and TRBJ1-3; D possibly corresponds to TRBD1 (5 bases). The ends were cut back, 0 bases at V and 0 bases at J, with 9 bases in the middle. The germline gives CDR1 GTSNPN, CDR2 SVGIG (reference sequence). There are 15 residues in the CDR3. The chain's CDR3 is CAWSVRGGSGNTIYF. CDR3 sequence (DNA): TGTGCCTGGAGTGTAAGGGGAGGCTCTGGAAACACCATATATTTT.

This chain connects TRBV3-1 (or the pseudogene TRBV3-2) to TRBJ2-3; 13 nucleotides align to TRBD2. Germline assignment: CDR1 LGHDT and CDR2 YNNKEL (reference sequence). This CDR3 has 16 residues. V shed 4 bases and J 2 bases; nucleotides not matched to a gene: 3. CDR3 residues: CASSPTSGRPTDTQYF. CDR3 coding DNA: TGTGCCAGCAGCCCGACTAGCGGGAGGCCCACAGATACGCAGTATTTT.

The gene calls are TRBV30 and TRBJ2-7; 7 bases match TRBD1. The CDR3 is made up of 13 amino acids. The germline CDR1 and CDR2 sequences are GTSNPN and SVGIG (reference sequence). Unmatched junction bases numbered 6, after V lost 2 bases and J lost 5 bases. Here the CDR3 DNA reads TGTGCCTGGAGTCCGACAGGGTACCACGAGCAGTACTTC. This encodes CAWSPTGYHEQYF.

The J gene is TRBJ2-1, the V gene TRBV3-1 (or the pseudogene TRBV3-2); D perhaps matches TRBD2 (5 bases). Germline CDR1 reads LGHDT; CDR2 reads YNNKEL (reference sequence). The length of the CDR3 is 14 residues. Trimming left V 3 bases short and J 3 bases short, with 9 bases between. DNA for the CDR3: TGTGCCAGCAGCCACGGACTCGACTACAATGAGCAGTTCTTC. It codes for CASSHGLDYNEQFF.

The V gene is TRBV6-5, the J gene TRBJ2-2; D ambiguous. In germline, CDR1 is MNHEY, CDR2 SVGAGI. This CDR3 spans 13 amino acids. With 5 bases removed from V and 6 bases from J, the gap between germline ends came to 10 bases. CDR3: CASSPIAAGELFF. CDR3 sequence (DNA): TGTGCCAGCAGTCCCATAGCAGCCGGGGAGCTGTTTTTT.